This T cell receptor (beta chain) was documented in a study of blood T cell repertoires in COVID-19. Using immunoSEQ multiplex PCR, the repertoire was profiled, and TCRdb retains in-frame clones only, with some absent. Here the sample spans a few hundred thousand clones, 83% being singletons. The study recruited people aged roughly 18 to 100 years across roughly 25 US areas. Recovered status in Cohort 3 required two negative PCRs, clearance, or symptom resolution. V shed 1 base, J shed 6 bases, and the junction held 5 bases outside the gene matches. The CDR3 length is 15 residues. Germline CDR1 reads SGDLS; CDR2 reads YYNGEE.

The sample consisted of PBMCs or T cells enriched from blood (not recorded which). The gene calls are TRBV9 and TRBJ2-7; TRBD1 agrees at 12 bases. The clonotype originates from a woman aged 50 to 65 who had recovered from COVID-19. CDR3 in DNA: TGTGCCAGCAGCGTAACTGGGGGACAGGGGGCCGAGCAGTACTTC. It is translated as CASSVTGGQGAEQYF.